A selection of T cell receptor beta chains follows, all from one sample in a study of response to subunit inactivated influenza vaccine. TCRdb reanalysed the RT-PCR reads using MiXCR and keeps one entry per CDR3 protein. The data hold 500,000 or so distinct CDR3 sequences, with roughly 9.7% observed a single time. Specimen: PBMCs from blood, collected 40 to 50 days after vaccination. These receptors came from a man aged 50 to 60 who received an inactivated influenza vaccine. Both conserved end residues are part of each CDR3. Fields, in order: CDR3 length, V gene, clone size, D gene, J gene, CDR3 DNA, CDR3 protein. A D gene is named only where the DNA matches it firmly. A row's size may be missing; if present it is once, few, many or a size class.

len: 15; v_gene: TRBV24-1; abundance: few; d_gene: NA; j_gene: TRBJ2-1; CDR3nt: TGTGCCACCAGTGATTTGGTCGATGGCGGCAATGAGCAGTTCTTC; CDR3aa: CATSDLVDGGNEQFF
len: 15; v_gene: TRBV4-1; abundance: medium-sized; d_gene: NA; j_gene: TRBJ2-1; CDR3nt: TGCGCCAGCAGCCCAAGCGGTAGCTCCTACAATGAGCAGTTCTTC; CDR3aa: CASSPSGSSYNEQFF
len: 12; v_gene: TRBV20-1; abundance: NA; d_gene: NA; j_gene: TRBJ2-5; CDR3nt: TGCAGTGTGATGGGCGCACAAGAGACCCAGTACTTC; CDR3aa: CSVMGAQETQYF
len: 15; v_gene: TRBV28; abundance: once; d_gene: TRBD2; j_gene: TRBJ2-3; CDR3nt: TGTGCCAGCAGTTGGGCTAGCGGGAGGACAGATACGCAGTATTTT; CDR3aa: CASSWASGRTDTQYF
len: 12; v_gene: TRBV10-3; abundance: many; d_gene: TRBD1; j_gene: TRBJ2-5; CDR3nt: TGTGCCATGGGACAGGGAGGGGAGACCCAGTACTTC; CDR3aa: CAMGQGGETQYF
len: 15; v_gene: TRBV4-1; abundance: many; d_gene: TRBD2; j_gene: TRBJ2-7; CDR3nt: TGCGCCAGCAGCCGGGAGGGTATGGGGTCCTACGAGCAGTACTTC; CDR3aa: CASSREGMGSYEQYF
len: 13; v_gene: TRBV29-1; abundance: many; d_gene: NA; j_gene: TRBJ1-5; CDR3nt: TGCAGCGTTGCGCTCGGTAGCAATCAGCCCCAGCATTTT; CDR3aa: CSVALGSNQPQHF
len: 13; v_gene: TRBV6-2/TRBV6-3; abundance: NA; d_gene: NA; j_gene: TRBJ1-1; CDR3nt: TGTGCCAGCCAACCCTCGGGGGGTAAGGAAGCTTTCTTT; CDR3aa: CASQPSGGKEAFF
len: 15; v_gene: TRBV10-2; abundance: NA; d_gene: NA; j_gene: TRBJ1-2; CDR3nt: TGCGCCAGCAGTGAGGCGGGCTGGCAGCCCTATGGCTACACCTTC; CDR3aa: CASSEAGWQPYGYTF
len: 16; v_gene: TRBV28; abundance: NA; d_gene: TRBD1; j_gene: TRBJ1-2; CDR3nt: TGTGCCAGCAATAAACCAGGGGACAGGGACTCCTATGGCTACACCTTC; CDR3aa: CASNKPGDRDSYGYTF
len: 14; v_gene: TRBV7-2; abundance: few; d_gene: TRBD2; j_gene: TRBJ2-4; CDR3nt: TGTGCCAGCAGCTTTCCGGGACTAGGGAACATTCAGTACTTC; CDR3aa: CASSFPGLGNIQYF
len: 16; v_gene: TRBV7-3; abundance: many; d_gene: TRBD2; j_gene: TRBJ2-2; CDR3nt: TGTGCCAGCAGCTCCCGGACTAGCGGGAGATCCGGGGAGCTGTTTTTT; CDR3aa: CASSSRTSGRSGELFF
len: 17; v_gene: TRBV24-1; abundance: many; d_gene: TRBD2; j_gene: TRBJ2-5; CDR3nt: TGTGCCACCAGTGGTTCTGGGGGAGGGCTATCGTATGAGACCCAGTACTTC; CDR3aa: CATSGSGGGLSYETQYF
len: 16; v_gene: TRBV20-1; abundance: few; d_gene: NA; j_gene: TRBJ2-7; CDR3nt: TGCAGTGCTAGAGATCGTGGGGGCGTCGGACTCTACGAGCAGTACTTC; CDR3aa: CSARDRGGVGLYEQYF
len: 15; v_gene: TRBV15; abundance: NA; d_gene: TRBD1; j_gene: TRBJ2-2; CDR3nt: TGTGCCACCAGCAGGGGGGACAGGGAGGCCGGGGAGCTGTTTTTT; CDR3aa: CATSRGDREAGELFF
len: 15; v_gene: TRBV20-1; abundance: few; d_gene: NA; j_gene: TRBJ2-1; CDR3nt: TGCAGTGCTAAGAGACACTTGAGCTCCTACAATGAGCAGTTCTTC; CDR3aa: CSAKRHLSSYNEQFF
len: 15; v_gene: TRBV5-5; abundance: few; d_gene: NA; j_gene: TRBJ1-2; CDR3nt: TGTGCCAGCAGCCGGGACGGGGAAAGGCTTCGTGGCTACACCTTC; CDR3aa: CASSRDGERLRGYTF
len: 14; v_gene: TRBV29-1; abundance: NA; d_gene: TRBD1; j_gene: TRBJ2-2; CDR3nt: TGCAGCGTCGGAAGGGGGACAGGGGGCGGGGAGCTGTTTTTT; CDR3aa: CSVGRGTGGGELFF
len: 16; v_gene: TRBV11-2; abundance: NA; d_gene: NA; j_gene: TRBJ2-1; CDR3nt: TGTGCCAGCAGCTTATTCGTAGCGGAGCCTTACAATGAGCAGTTCTTC; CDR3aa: CASSLFVAEPYNEQFF
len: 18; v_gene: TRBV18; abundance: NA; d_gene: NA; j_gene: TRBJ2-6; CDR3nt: TGTGCCAGCTCACCCACGACAGCGAAGAACTCTGGGGCCAACGTCCTGACTTTC; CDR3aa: CASSPTTAKNSGANVLTF
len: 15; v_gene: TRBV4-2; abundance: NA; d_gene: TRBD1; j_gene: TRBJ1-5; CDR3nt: TGTGCCAGCAGCCAATCCAGGGGGTTTAATCAGCCCCAGCATTTT; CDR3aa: CASSQSRGFNQPQHF
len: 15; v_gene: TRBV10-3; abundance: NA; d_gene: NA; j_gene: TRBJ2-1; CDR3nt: TGTGCCATCAGCCCGAGCGCAGGAAGATCAAATGAGCAGTTCTTC; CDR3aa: CAISPSAGRSNEQFF
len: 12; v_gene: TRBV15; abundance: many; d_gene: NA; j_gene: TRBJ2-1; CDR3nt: TGTGCCACCAGCAGGGCGTTTAGTGAGCAGTTCTTC; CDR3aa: CATSRAFSEQFF
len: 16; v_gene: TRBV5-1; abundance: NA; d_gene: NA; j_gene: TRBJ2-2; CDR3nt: TGCGCCAGCAGCTTGATCCCTGGGCCGAACACCGGGGAGCTGTTTTTT; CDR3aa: CASSLIPGPNTGELFF
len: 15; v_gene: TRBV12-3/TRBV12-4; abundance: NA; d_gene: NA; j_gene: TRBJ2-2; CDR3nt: TGTGCCAGCAGTCCGGAGGGGGCGCGGGGCGGGGAGCTGTTTTTT; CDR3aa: CASSPEGARGGELFF
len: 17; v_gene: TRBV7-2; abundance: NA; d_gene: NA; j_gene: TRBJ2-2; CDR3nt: TGTGCCAGCAGCCCCAACGGACAGACGATCAACACCGGGGAGCTGTTTTTT; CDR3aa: CASSPNGQTINTGELFF
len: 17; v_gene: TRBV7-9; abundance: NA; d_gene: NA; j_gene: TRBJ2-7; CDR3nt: TGTGCCAGCAGCTCGTCGTGGAAGGTCCCCCAAACCTACGAGCAGTACTTC; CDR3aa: CASSSSWKVPQTYEQYF
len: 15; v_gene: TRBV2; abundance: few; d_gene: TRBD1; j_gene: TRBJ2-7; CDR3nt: TGTGCCAGCAGTACCAGACAGGGTAGCTCCTACGAGCAGTACTTC; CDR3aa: CASSTRQGSSYEQYF
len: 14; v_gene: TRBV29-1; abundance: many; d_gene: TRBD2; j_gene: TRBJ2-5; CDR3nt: TGCAGCGTTGAAAAGCGGGAGTTCTGGGAGACCCAGTACTTC; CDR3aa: CSVEKREFWETQYF
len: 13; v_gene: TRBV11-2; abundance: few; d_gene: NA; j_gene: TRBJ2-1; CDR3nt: TGTGCCAGCAGCCGGAACCTTTACAATGAGCAGTTCTTC; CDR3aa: CASSRNLYNEQFF
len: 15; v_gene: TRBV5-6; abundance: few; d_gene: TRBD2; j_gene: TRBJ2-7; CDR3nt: TGTGCCAGCAGCCCGGGGGTAGCGGGAATCTACGAGCAGTACTTC; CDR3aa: CASSPGVAGIYEQYF
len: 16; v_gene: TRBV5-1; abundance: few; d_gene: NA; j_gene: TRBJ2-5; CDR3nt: TGCGCCAGCAGCTTGGCCGGGACTGTGTACCAAGAGACCCAGTACTTC; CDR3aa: CASSLAGTVYQETQYF
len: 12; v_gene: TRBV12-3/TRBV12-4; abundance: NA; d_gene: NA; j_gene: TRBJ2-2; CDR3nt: TGTGCCAGCGGAACTGGAGCCGGGGAGCTGTTTTTT; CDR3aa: CASGTGAGELFF
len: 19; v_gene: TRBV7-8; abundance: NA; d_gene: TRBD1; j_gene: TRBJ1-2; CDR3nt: TGTGCCAGCAGCCTGTACCGTAGCAGGGACAGGGACCTTAACTATGGCTACACCTTC; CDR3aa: CASSLYRSRDRDLNYGYTF
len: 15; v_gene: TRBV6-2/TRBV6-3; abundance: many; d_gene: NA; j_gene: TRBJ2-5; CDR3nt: TGTGCCAGCAGTTACGGCGCGAGGTTTCAAGAGACCCAGTACTTC; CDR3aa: CASSYGARFQETQYF
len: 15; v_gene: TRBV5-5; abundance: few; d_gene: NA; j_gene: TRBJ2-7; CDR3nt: TGTGCCAGCATGATAGAGGGGTATAGCATCTACGAGCAGTACTTC; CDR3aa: CASMIEGYSIYEQYF
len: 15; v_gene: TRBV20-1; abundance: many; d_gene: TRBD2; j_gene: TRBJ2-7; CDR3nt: TGCAGTGCTTCAGGGACTAGCGGGAGTTCCTACGAGCAGTACTTC; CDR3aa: CSASGTSGSSYEQYF
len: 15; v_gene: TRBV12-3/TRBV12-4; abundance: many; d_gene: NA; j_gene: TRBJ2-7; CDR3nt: TGTGCCAGCAGTTTATCCCGGGGCGGGGTCTACGAGCAGTACTTC; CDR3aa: CASSLSRGGVYEQYF
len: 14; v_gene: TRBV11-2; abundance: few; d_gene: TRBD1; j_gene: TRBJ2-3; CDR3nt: TGTGCCAGCAGCTTCGACAGGGGGCTGCATACGCAGTATTTT; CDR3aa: CASSFDRGLHTQYF
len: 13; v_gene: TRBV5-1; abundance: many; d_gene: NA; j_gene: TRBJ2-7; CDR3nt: TGCGCCAGCAGCTTGATGGATTCCTACGAGCAGTACTTC; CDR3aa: CASSLMDSYEQYF
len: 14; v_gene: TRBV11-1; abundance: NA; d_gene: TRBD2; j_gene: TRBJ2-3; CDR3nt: TGTGCCAGCACCCCGGGACTAGTTAAAGATACGCAGTATTTT; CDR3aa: CASTPGLVKDTQYF
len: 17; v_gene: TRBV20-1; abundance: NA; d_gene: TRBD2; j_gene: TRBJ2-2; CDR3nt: TGCAGTGCTAGAGGCGGGGCGGGAGGGGCGAACACCGGGGAGCTGTTTTTT; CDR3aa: CSARGGAGGANTGELFF
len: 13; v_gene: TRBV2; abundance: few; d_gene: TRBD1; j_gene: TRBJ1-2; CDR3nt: TGTGCCAGTGGAGACAGGGGAAACTATGGCTACACCTTC; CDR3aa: CASGDRGNYGYTF
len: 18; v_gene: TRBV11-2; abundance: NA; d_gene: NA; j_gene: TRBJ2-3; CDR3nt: TGTGCCAGCAGCTTATTTCCCGGACACGGCGGAGTCACAGATACGCAGTATTTT; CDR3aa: CASSLFPGHGGVTDTQYF
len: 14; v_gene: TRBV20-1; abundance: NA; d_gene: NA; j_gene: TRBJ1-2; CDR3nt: TGCAGTGCTAGAGACCCTTCGCAGAGCTATGGCTACACCTTC; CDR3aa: CSARDPSQSYGYTF
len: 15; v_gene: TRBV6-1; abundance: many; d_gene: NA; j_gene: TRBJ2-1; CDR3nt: TGTGCCAGCAGCAAAGGACCCAATTCCTACAATGAGCAGTTCTTC; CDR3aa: CASSKGPNSYNEQFF
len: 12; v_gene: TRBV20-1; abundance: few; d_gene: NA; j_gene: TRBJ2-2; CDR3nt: TGCAGTGCTATCCACAGCACCGGGGAGCTGTTTTTT; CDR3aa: CSAIHSTGELFF
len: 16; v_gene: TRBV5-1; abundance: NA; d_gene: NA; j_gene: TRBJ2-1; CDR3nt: TGCGCCAGCAGCTTGGTCTGGGGGGCCTCCTACAATGAGCAGTTCTTC; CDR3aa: CASSLVWGASYNEQFF
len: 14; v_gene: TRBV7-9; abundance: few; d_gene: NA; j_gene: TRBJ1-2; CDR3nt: TGTGCCAGCAGGGGGGATCGAAACAGGGCTGGCTACACCTTC; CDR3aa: CASRGDRNRAGYTF
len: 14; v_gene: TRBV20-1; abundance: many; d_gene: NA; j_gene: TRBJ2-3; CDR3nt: TGCAGTGCTAGGAAAAGGGTGATCACAGATACGCAGTATTTT; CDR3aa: CSARKRVITDTQYF
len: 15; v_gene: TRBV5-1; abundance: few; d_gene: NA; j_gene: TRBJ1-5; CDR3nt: TGCGCCAGCAGCTTGGCCGGAGCCCGCAATCAGCCCCAGCATTTT; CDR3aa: CASSLAGARNQPQHF